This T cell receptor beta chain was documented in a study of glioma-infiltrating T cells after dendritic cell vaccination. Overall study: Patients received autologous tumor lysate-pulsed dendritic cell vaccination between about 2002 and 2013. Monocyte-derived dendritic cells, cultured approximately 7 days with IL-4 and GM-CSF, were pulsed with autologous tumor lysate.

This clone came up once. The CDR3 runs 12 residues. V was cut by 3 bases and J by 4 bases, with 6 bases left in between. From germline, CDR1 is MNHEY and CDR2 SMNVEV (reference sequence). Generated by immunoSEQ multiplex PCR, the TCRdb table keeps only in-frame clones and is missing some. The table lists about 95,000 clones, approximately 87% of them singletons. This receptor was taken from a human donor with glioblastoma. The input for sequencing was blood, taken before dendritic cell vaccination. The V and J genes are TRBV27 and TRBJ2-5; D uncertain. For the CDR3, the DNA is TGTGCCAGCAGTTTTTCGGGAGAGACCCAGTACTTC. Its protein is CASSFSGETQYF.